This T cell receptor beta chain was documented in a study of OX40 agonist ivuxolimab in advanced cancers. Across the study: Patient treatment consisted of intravenous ivuxolimab administration every 2 weeks at 0.01 to 10 mg/kg. Dose-escalation patients' cancers were hepatocellular carcinoma, melanoma, renal cell or head and neck cancer. The dose-escalation cohort was about 87% male, with a mean age of approximately 62 years, ranging about 23 to 79.

Note on this clone: Its specificity is not known.

The assay was immunoSEQ multiplex PCR, and TCRdb's table has in-frame clones only and misses some. The sample shows about 13,000 clones, about three quarters of them seen only once. The study, taken as a whole, reports: At doses 0.1 to 3.0 mg/kg, CD4+ and CD8+ clones expanded.

Germline assignment: CDR1 SGHNT and CDR2 YYREEE (reference sequence). The CDR3 totals 14 residues. V gave up 4 bases and J gave up 1 base; unmatched junction bases: 4. The clonotype comes from an adult with an advanced solid tumor such as melanoma, head and neck, liver or kidney cancer. The V and J genes are TRBV5-4 and TRBJ1-1; TRBD1 agrees at 7 bases. The sample here was CD4+ or CD8+ T cells sorted from blood, taken in a trial of the OX40 agonist ivuxolimab. The CDR3 bases are TGTGCCAGCAGCCTAGGGACAGCGAACACTGAAGCTTTCTTT. Translating it yields CASSLGTANTEAFF.